The TCR beta chain under discussion was sequenced for a study of cytomegalovirus exposure and HLA in healthy donors. In the PCR, 60 Vbeta and 13 Jbeta primers were used. The protocol was immunoSEQ multiplex PCR, while the TCRdb copy is restricted to in-frame clones and leaves out a portion. The sample has roughly 40,000 clones; around 85% are singletons. Healthy bone marrow donors made up the donors. The study, taken as a whole, reports: In vitro work confirmed that a few CMV-associated chains recognize CMV antigens. Differences between HLA loci emerged in a later analysis of TCR association rates, with DRB1 most and HLA-C fewest. For most TCR sequences rarity was the rule, although some public TCRs occurred in many donors.

V was trimmed by 6 bases and J by 6 bases, leaving 19 bases between them. Germline V gene data show CDR1 as SQVTM and CDR2 as ANQGSEA. CDR3 length equals 14 residues. As for this clone: As yet, its antigen is unknown.

The chain employs TRBV29-1 and TRBJ2-3, with D possibly being TRBD2 (6 bases). Sequencing was carried out using PBMCs. The sequence came from a man over 45 in good health and CMV-seronegative. CDR3 amino acids: CSVGEGGPADTQYF. In DNA, the CDR3 is TGCAGCGTGGGGGAAGGAGGGCCGGCGGATACGCAGTATTTT.